The source of this T cell receptor (beta chain) is a study of regulatory T cells in long-lasting Graves disease. General study findings and limits: TCR diversity was lower in persistent Graves' patients (versus newly diagnosed ones).

Turning to this clonotype: Its antigen remains unidentified. This may come from a read error, since a much larger clone is one base off.

Time point: newly diagnosed GD, antithyroid drugs for less than 3 months. Preparation of the TCR library used RNA extracted from PBMCs. The CDR3 runs to 16 residues. V dropped 5 bases and J dropped 2 bases, with 19 bases sitting between them. Germline V gives CDR1 SEHNR, CDR2 FQNEAQ (reference sequence). Researchers made TCR beta libraries by using iRepertoire HTBI primers and running Arm-PCR on CDR3 regions. TCRdb re-derived calls from the multiplex PCR reads in MiXCR, one entry per CDR3 protein. The table lists hundreds of thousands of distinct CDR3 sequences, about 12% of them singletons, with around 10% in the top ten. Another study also made use of these data, one on T cells in Graves' hyperthyroidism and ophthalmopathy.

This sequence was found in a woman in her twenties or thirties with Graves disease. The source was peripheral blood mononuclear cells (PBMCs), collected at new diagnosis, from a patient treated with antithyroid drugs. This chain joins TRBV7-9 and TRBJ2-7, with D perhaps matching TRBD2 (6 bases). This chain's CDR3 is CASSPHRHAGTYEQYF. The CDR3 region has the DNA TGTGCCAGCAGCCCTCACCGACATGCGGGGACCTACGAGCAGTACTTC.